This T cell receptor (beta chain) was captured in a study of T cells in Graves' hyperthyroidism and ophthalmopathy. Uncontrolled infections, other autoimmune diseases, pregnancy or lactation led to exclusion of patients. Sampled blood dates from first hyperthyroidism diagnosis, and it precedes any ophthalmopathy symptoms. The CDR3 loop spans 17 amino acids. Germline CDR1 reads SGDLS; CDR2 reads YYNGEE. After removal of 3 bases from V and 1 base from J, the junction contained 8 bases not matched to a gene. Using RNA transcripts as the source, TCR beta CDR3 regions were amplified. An initial round of RT-PCR targeting the TCR CDR3 relied on the HTBI primer set. Using its own MiXCR run on the multiplex PCR reads, TCRdb lists one record per CDR3 protein. Among approximately 600,000 distinct CDR3 sequences listed, around 14% were seen once. The sample holds many counts of this clonotype.

The sample was blood. The receptor comes from a woman in her thirties with Graves' hyperthyroidism that later progressed to Graves' ophthalmopathy. V is TRBV9 and J is TRBJ2-2; 8 nucleotides agree with TRBD2. For the CDR3, the DNA is TGTGCCAGCAGCGGGCTAGCGGGCTCCCAGAACACCGGGGAGCTGTTTTTT. Encoded protein: CASSGLAGSQNTGELFF.